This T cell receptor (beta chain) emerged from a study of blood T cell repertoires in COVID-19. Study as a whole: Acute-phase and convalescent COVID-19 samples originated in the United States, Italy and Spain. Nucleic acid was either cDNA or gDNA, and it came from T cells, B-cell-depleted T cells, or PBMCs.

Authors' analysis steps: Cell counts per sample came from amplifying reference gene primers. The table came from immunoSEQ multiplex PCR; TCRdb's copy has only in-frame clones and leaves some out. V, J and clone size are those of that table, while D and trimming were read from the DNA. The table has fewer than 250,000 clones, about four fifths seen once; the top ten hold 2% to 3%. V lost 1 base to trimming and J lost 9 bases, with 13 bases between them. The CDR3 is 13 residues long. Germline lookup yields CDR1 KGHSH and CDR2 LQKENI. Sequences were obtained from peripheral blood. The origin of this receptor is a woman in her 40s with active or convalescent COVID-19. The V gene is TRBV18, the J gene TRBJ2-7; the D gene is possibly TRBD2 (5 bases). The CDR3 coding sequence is TGTGCCAGCTCACCACGGGGAGATTGGGCGCAGTACTTC. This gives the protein CASSPRGDWAQYF.